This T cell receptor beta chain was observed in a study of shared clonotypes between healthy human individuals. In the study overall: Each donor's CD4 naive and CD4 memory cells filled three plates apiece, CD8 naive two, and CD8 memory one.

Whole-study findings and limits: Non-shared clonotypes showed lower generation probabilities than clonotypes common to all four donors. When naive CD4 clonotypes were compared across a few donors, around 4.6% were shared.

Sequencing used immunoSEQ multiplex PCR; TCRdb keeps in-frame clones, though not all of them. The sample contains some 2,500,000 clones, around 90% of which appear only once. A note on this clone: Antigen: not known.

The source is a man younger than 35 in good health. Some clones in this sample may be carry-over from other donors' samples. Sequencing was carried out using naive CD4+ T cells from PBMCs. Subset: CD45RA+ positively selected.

CDR3 sequence (DNA): TGTGCCAGCAGACAAGCGGGGATCGGGACCCAGTACTTC. Residues: CASRQAGIGTQYF. The rearrangement uses TRBV28 and TRBJ2-5; TRBD2 aligns across 7 bases. V lost 6 bases to trimming and J lost 7 bases; unmatched junction nucleotides: 8. CDR1 and CDR2 from the germline V gene are MDHEN and SYDVKM. The CDR3 is 13 amino acids. The variable domain in full, with the rest retrieved from reference TRBV28 and TRBJ2-5, is DVKVTQSSRYLVKRTGEKVFLECVQDMDHENMFWYRQDPGLGLRLIYFSYDVKMKEKGDIPEGYSVSREKKERFSLILESASTNQTSMYLCASRQAGIGTQYFGPGTRLLVL.